Presented here are 24 T cell receptor beta chains from one specimen sequenced in a study of STAT5B mutations in CD4+ large granular lymphocyte leukemia. Data came from immunoSEQ multiplex PCR; TCRdb stores just in-frame clones and leaves some out. The profile shows some 34,000 clones, 74% of them singletons. Material for sequencing was CD4+ T cells from blood buffy coats. These receptors were collected from a human donor in good health.

This clone came up a few times. The gene calls are TRBV30 and TRBJ1-5; D unresolved. The CDR3 loop spans 13 amino acids. Germline V gene lookup returns CDR1 GTSNPN and CDR2 SVGIG (reference sequence). V lost 5 bases, J lost 5 bases, and 13 bases lay in between. The CDR3 DNA reads as TGTGCCTGGGCGGTGGGCGGAGATCAGCCCCAGCATTTT. This gives the protein CAWAVGGDQPQHF.

In its sample, this clone was seen once. The chain combines TRBV11-2 with TRBJ2-7; D is perhaps TRBD2 (6 bases). The length of the CDR3 is 17 residues. Germline CDR1 SGHAT, CDR2 FQNNGV. Trimming left V 4 bases short and J 3 bases short, with 22 bases between. The chain's CDR3 is CASSSRAGGPFNYEQYF. The CDR3 DNA is TGTGCCAGCAGCTCTAGGGCCGGGGGTCCTTTTAACTACGAGCAGTACTTC. The complete variable domain, with remaining parts taken from reference TRBV11-2 and TRBJ2-7, reads EAGVAQSPRYKIIEKRQSVAFWCNPISGHATLYWYQQILGQGPKLLIQFQNNGVVDDSQLPKDRFSAERLKGVDSTLKIQPAKLEDSAVYLCASSSRAGGPFNYEQYFGPGTRLTVT.

Worth noting for this clone: The sample has other DNA sequences that encode this CDR3 too. The chain employs TRBV27 and TRBJ1-6; tentative D call: TRBD1 (5 bases). Germline CDR1 and CDR2: MNHEY and SMNVEV (reference sequence). V lost 6 bases and J lost 7, with 10 bases in between. The CDR3 spans 13 residues. CDR3 nucleotides: TGTGCCAGCAGATGGGAGGGGAATTCACCCCTCCACTTT. Translating it yields CASRWEGNSPLHF.

V and J are TRBV7-2 and TRBJ2-1; D is ambiguous. CDR3 length equals 16 residues. Per the germline V gene, CDR1 is SGHTA and CDR2 is FQGNSA. V was shortened by 1 base and J by 4 bases, with 14 bases between the two germline ends. CDR3 nucleotides: TGTGCCAGCAGCTTAGAGGTGGCGATCACGTACAATGAGCAGTTCTTC. Residues: CASSLEVAITYNEQFF.

In its sample, this clone was seen a few times. This chain uses TRBV19 with TRBJ2-7, with TRBD2 matching 7 bases. This CDR3 region has 16 residues. V gave up 3 bases and J gave up 5 bases; unmatched junction bases: 13. Germline CDR1 LNHDA, CDR2 SQIVND (reference sequence). The CDR3 sequence is CASSIPSAGRGDEQYF. CDR3 bases: TGTGCCAGTAGTATCCCTTCGGCGGGGAGGGGAGACGAGCAGTACTTC.

The rearrangement links TRBV5-5 to TRBJ2-2, with 14 bases fitting TRBD2. V was clipped by 3 bases and J by 5 bases; unmatched bases: 6. The CDR3 has 17 amino acids. Germline V CDR1 and CDR2: SGHKS, YYEKEE (reference sequence). The CDR3 spells CASSYGTSGRGTGELFF. CDR3 nucleotide sequence: TGTGCCAGCAGCTATGGGACTAGCGGGAGAGGGACCGGGGAGCTGTTTTTT.

This rearrangement joins TRBV4-3 to TRBJ2-7; 7 nucleotides agree with TRBD1. V lost 6 bases, J lost 3 bases, and 11 bases stayed unmatched. Germline CDR1 is LGHNA and CDR2 is YSLEER. The CDR3 spans 15 residues. The CDR3: CASSDTQGNYYEQYF. CDR3 nucleotides: TGCGCCAGCAGTGATACACAGGGGAATTACTACGAGCAGTACTTC.

This clone was seen only once. The chain is built from TRBV19 and TRBJ1-5; 11 bases agree with TRBD1. This CDR3 contains 15 residues. Germline assignment: CDR1 LNHDA and CDR2 SQIVND (reference sequence). V shed 9 bases and J 4 bases; nucleotides not matched to a gene: 8. The CDR3 protein is CASQIGDRGNQPQHF. In nucleotides, the CDR3 is TGTGCCAGCCAGATTGGGGACAGGGGGAATCAGCCCCAGCATTTT.

This clone was found a few times. The chain employs TRBV5-8 and TRBJ1-1, with TRBD1 as a possible D gene (6 bases). Germline V gene sequence: CDR1 SGHTS, CDR2 YDEGEE. Trimming pared 0 bases from V and 4 bases from J, leaving 10 bases between. This CDR3 is built from 14 residues. CDR3 coding DNA: TGTGCCAGCAGCTTGGAAACAGGGTTCACTGAAGCTTTCTTT. Translating it yields CASSLETGFTEAFF.

The chain links TRBV29-1 to TRBJ2-5, with a possible D match to TRBD2 (6 bases). The CDR3 has 11 residues. Per germline, CDR1 SQVTM and CDR2 ANQGSEA. Trimming left V 2 bases short and J 7 bases short, with 8 bases between. Written as DNA, the CDR3 is TGCAGCGTTGAATTGGGGGGGACCCAGTACTTC. It codes for CSVELGGTQYF.

This chain uses TRBV4-3 with TRBJ1-2, with D possibly TRBD1 on 5 matching bases. The CDR3 spans 15 residues. The V gene's germline CDR1 is LGHNA and CDR2 YSLEER. The V gene lost 0 bases and the J gene lost 5 bases, with 13 bases spanning the gap. CDR3 loop: CASSQDMGEPYGYTF. As DNA, the CDR3 is TGCGCCAGCAGCCAAGATATGGGGGAGCCTTATGGCTACACCTTC.

The chain combines TRBV6-1 with TRBJ2-1, with TRBD1 matching 9 bases. V trimming: 3 bases; J trimming: 9 bases; junction bases outside the gene matches: 12. Germline values: CDR1 MNHNS, CDR2 SASEGT. The CDR3 spans 16 residues. CDR3 bases: TGTGCCAGCAGTGAGGGACAGGGCTACGCCGGGGGTGAGCAGTTCTTC. It specifies CASSEGQGYAGGEQFF.

The J gene is TRBJ1-1, the V gene TRBV19, with D maybe TRBD1 (5 bases). The CDR3 is made up of 13 amino acids. The V and J ends lost 4 bases and 2 bases respectively, with 8 bases between them. Germline assignment: CDR1 LNHDA and CDR2 SQIVND (reference sequence). The CDR3 sequence: CASSTTVNTEAFF. CDR3 bases: TGTGCCAGTAGTACGACAGTAAACACTGAAGCTTTCTTT.

This chain links TRBV19 with TRBJ2-1, with D possibly matching TRBD1 (6 bases). V lost 6 bases to trimming and J lost 6 bases, with 18 bases between them. The CDR3 covers 15 residues. Germline V gene sequence: CDR1 LNHDA, CDR2 SQIVND (reference sequence). The chain's CDR3 is CASSQQGDGGNEQFF. The CDR3 region has the DNA TGTGCCAGTAGCCAACAGGGCGATGGGGGCAATGAGCAGTTCTTC. Full variable domain (missing parts from reference TRBV19 and TRBJ2-1): DGGITQSPKYLFRKEGQNVTLSCEQNLNHDAMYWYRQDPGQGLRLIYYSQIVNDFQKGDIAEGYSVSREKKESFPLTVTSAQKNPTAFYLCASSQQGDGGNEQFFGPGTRLTVL.

The chain is built from TRBV6-5 and TRBJ2-1; TRBD2 matches at 9 bases. The germline V gene has CDR1 MNHEY and CDR2 SVGAGI. The CDR3 covers 14 residues. Trimming took 8 bases from V and 12 from J; bases not matched to a gene: 14. The CDR3 here is CASGGASGTDRQFF. CDR3 bases: TGTGCCAGCGGGGGGGCTAGCGGGACTGATCGGCAGTTCTTC.

This clone was recorded a few times. The chain carries TRBV25-1 and TRBJ1-1; weak D call: TRBD1 (5 bases). Germline CDR1 is MGHDK and CDR2 is SYGVNS. The V and J ends lost 3 bases and 4 bases respectively, with 9 bases between them. The CDR3 contains 13 residues. The chain's CDR3 is CASSERGFTEAFF. Here the CDR3 DNA reads TGTGCCAGCAGTGAGAGGGGTTTCACTGAAGCTTTCTTT.

This clone was seen only a few times. The chain couples TRBV11-2 to TRBJ1-2; D ambiguous. The CDR3 extends over 16 amino acids. CDR1 and CDR2 (germline): SGHAT, FQNNGV. V was cut by 1 base and J by 0 bases, with 12 bases left in between. The CDR3, as DNA: TGTGCCAGCAGCTTAGGTGCGAGGGAGGCTAACTATGGCTACACCTTC. It yields the protein CASSLGAREANYGYTF.

This clone was detected only a few times. V usage is TRBV7-2 and J usage is TRBJ1-1; 8 bases fit TRBD1. CDR1 and CDR2 from the germline V gene are SGHTA and FQGNSA. The V gene end was trimmed by 1 base and the J gene end by 1 base; junction bases not matched to a gene: 2. The CDR3 spans 15 residues. The CDR3 DNA follows: TGTGCCAGCAGCTTAGTTGGACAGGGGAACACTGAAGCTTTCTTT. Its protein product is CASSLVGQGNTEAFF. Based on the CDR3 plus reference TRBV7-2 and TRBJ1-1, the full variable domain is GAGVSQSPSNKVTEKGKDVELRCDPISGHTALYWYRQSLGQGLEFLIYFQGNSAPDKSGLPSDRFSAERTGGSVSTLTIQRTQQEDSAVYLCASSLVGQGNTEAFFGQGTRLTVV.

The V call is TRBV4-1, the J call TRBJ1-3; unclear D gene. This CDR3 has 16 residues. Germline lookup yields CDR1 MGHRA and CDR2 YSYEKL. Trimming shortened V by 4 bases and J by 0 bases, and 13 bases separated the two germline ends. The CDR3 reads CASSPGQLRSGNTIYF. CDR3 sequence (DNA): TGCGCCAGCAGCCCCGGGCAGCTGCGCTCTGGAAACACCATATATTTT.

As DNA, the CDR3 is TGTGCCAGCAGTGAAGCGCTTGGGATTGGACAGGAAACCTACGAGCAGTACTTC. Residues: CASSEALGIGQETYEQYF. This chain joins TRBV2 and TRBJ2-7; TRBD1 matches 7 bases. The CDR3 sequence is 18 residues long. The germline gives CDR1 SNHLY, CDR2 FYNNEI. The V gene end was trimmed by 0 bases and the J gene end by 2 bases; junction bases not matched to a gene: 13.

The genes are TRBV7-2 and TRBJ2-7; D is ambiguous. V lost 2 bases to trimming and J lost 6 bases, with 14 bases between them. There are 14 residues in the CDR3. CDR1 SGHTA and CDR2 FQGNSA come from the germline V gene. The CDR3 bases are TGTGCCAGCAGCTTAACTTCTACGGGTACCGAGCAGTACTTC. Its translation is CASSLTSTGTEQYF.

This clone was seen only a few times. CDR3 bases: TGTGCCAGCTCACCACCTAGCTCCTACGAGCAGTACTTC. As protein: CASSPPSSYEQYF. The chain couples TRBV18 to TRBJ2-7, with D hard to call. Per germline, CDR1 KGHSH and CDR2 LQKENI. The germline V and J ends were trimmed by 0 bases and 0 bases, with 3 bases remaining between them. This CDR3 is built from 13 residues.

The chain links TRBV27 to TRBJ2-2; 10 bases fit TRBD2. The CDR3 length is 18 residues. V was clipped by 1 base and J by 0 bases; unmatched bases: 5. From germline, CDR1 is MNHEY and CDR2 SMNVEV (reference sequence). In nucleotides, the CDR3 is TGTGCCAGCAGTTTATTCCCTCTAGCGGGAGCGAACACCGGGGAGCTGTTTTTT. Its protein is CASSLFPLAGANTGELFF.

The V gene is TRBV10-3, the J gene TRBJ1-5, with D hard to call. Germline V CDR1 and CDR2: ENHRY, SYGVKD. V lost 5 bases and J lost 4, with 9 bases in between. This CDR3 has 13 residues. The CDR3 coding sequence is TGTGCCATCAGTAACGAGGGAAATCAGCCCCAGCATTTT. Its protein is CAISNEGNQPQHF.